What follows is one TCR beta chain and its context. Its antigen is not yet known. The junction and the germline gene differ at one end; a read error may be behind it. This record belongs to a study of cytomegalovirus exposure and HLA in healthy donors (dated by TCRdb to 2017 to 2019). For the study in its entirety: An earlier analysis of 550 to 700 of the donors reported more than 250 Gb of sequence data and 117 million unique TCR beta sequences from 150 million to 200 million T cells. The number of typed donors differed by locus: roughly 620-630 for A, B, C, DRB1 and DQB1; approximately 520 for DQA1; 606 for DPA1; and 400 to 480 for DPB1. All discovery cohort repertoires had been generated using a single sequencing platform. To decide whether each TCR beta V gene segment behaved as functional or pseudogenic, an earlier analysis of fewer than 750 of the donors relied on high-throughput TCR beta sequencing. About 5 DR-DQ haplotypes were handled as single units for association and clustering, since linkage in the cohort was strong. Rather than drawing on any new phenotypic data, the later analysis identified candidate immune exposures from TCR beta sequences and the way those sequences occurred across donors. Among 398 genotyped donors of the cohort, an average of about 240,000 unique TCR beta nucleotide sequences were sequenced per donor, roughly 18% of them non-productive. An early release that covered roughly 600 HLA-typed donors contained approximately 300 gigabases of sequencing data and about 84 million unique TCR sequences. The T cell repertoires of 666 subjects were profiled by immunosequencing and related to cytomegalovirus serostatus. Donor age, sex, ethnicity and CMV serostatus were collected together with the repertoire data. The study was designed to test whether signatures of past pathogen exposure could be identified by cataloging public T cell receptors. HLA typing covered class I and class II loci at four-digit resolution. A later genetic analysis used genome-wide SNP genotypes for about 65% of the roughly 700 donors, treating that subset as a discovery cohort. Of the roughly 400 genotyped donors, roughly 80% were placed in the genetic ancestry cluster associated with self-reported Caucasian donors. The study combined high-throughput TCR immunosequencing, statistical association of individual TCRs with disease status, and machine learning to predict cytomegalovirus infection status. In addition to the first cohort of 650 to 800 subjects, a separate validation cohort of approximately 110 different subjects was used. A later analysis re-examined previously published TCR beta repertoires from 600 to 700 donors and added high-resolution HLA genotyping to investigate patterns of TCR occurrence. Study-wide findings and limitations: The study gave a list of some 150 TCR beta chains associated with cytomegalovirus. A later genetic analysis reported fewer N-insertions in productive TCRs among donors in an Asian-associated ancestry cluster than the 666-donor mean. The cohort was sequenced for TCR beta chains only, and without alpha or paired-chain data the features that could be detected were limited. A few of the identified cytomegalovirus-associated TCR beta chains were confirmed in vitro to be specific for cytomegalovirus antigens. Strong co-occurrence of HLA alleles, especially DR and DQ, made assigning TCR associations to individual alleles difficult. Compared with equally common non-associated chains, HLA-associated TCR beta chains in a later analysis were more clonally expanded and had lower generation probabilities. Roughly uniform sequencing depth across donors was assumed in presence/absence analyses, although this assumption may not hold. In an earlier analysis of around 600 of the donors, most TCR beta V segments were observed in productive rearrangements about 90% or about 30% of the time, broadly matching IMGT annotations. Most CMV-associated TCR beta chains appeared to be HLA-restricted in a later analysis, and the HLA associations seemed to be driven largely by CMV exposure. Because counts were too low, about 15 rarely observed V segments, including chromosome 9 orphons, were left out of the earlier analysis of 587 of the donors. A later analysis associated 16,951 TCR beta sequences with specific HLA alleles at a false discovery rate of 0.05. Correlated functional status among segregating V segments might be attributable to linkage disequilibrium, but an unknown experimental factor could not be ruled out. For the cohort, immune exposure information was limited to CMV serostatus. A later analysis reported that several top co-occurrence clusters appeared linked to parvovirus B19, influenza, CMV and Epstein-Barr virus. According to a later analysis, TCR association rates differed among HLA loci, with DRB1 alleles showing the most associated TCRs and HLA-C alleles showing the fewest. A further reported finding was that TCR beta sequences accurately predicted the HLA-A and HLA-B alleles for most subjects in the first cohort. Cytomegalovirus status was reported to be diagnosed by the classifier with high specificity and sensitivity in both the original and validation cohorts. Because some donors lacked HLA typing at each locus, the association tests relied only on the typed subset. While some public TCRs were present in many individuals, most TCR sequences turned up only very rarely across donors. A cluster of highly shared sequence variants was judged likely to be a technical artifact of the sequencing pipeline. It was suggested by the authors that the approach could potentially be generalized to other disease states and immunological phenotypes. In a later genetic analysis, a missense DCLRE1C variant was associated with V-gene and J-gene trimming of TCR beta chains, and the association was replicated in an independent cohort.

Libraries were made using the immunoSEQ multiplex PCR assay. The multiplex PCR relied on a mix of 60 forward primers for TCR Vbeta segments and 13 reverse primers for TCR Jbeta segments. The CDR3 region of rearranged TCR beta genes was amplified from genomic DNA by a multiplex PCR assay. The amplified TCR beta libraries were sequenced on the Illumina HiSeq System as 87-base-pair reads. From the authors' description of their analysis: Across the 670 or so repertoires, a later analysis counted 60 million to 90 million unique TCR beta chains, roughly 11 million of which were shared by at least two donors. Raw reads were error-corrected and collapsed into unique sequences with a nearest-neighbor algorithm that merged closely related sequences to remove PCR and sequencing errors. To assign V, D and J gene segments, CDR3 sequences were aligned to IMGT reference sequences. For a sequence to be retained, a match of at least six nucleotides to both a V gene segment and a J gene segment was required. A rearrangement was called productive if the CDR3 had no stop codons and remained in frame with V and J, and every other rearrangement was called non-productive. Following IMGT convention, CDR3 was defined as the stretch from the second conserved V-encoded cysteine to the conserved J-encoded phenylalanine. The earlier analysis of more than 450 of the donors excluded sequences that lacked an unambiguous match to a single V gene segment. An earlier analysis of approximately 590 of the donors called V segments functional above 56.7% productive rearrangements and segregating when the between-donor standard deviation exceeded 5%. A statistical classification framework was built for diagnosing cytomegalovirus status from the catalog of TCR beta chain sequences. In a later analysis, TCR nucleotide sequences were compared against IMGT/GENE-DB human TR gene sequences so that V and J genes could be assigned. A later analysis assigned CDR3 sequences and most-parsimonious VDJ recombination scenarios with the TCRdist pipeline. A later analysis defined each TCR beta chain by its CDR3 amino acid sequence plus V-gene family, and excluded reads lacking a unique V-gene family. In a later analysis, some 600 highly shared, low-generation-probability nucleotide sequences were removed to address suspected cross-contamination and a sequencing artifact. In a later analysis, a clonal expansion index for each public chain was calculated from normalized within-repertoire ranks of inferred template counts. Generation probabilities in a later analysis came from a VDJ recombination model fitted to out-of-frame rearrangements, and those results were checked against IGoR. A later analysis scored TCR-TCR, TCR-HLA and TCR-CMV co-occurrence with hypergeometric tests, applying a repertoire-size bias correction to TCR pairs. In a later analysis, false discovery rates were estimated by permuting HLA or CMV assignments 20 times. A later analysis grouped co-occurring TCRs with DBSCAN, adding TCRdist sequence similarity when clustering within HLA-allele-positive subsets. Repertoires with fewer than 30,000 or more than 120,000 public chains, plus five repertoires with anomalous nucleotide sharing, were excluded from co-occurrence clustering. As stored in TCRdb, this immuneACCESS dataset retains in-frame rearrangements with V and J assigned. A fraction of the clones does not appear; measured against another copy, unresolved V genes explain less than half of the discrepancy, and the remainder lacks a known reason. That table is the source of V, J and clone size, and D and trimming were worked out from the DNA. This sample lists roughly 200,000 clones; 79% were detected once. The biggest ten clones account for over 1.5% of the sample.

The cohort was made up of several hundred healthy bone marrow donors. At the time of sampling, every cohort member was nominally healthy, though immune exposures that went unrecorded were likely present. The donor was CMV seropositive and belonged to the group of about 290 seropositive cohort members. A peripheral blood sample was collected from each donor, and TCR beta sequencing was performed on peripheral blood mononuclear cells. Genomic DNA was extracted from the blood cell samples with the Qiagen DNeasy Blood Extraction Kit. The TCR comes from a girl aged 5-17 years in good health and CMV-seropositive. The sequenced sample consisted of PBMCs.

The sequenced DNA: TGTGCCGTCAGACCGGGACTAGCGGGGGGGCCCCAGTTCTTC. Its product reads: CAVRPGLAGGPQFF. The rearranged chain carries TRBV10-3 and TRBJ2-1, with 16 bases in between that match TRBD2. The CDR3 goes from the cysteine to the phenylalanine over 14 residues. The read is trimmed to its CDR3 DNA, 42 bases read in frame from base 1. CDR1 and CDR2 were assigned from the germline V gene as ENHRY and SYGVKD.